This T cell receptor (beta chain) originates from a study of cytotoxic CD8 clonotypes in ibrutinib-treated CLL. Study at large: The study included approximately 10 relapsed/refractory and 15 treatment-naive patients; about 17 had IGHV unmutated disease. Average yields of 255,043 productive templates and tens of thousands of productive rearrangements characterized the samples. Investigators reported about 24 partial and 2 complete responses; after median around 6 years, about 15 patients remained remitted and about twelve progressed.

Per germline, CDR1 SGDLS and CDR2 YYNGEE. V was cut by 0 bases and J by 4 bases, with 11 bases left in between. This CDR3 has 14 amino acids. This clone has more than one count but fewer than ten. The method was immunoSEQ multiplex PCR; TCRdb's version includes in-frame clones alone and lacks a portion of them. The repertoire holds about 300,000 clones, with approximately 76% as singletons. The source of this sequence is a human donor with chronic lymphocytic leukemia. The genes are TRBV9 and TRBJ2-7; no clear D. The source material was PBMCs, sampled at disease progression, from a patient treated with ibrutinib. CDR3 amino acids: CASSVGVLGYEQYF. Written as DNA, the CDR3 is TGTGCCAGCAGCGTAGGGGTGTTGGGATACGAGCAGTACTTC.